The clone carrying this T cell receptor beta chain was observed a few times. These data originate in a study of T-cell reconstitution after alpha-beta-depleted transplantation in children. This sample's TCRbeta library carried unique molecular identifier barcodes. Using its own MiXCR run on the PCR reads, TCRdb lists one record per CDR3 protein. Found here are some 350,000 distinct CDR3 sequences, around 15% of them singletons; the top ten hold roughly two fifths. The CDR3 loop spans 14 amino acids. The germline CDR1 and CDR2 sequences are SGHTA and FQGTGA. V was pared by 5 bases and J by 9 bases, with 17 bases between.

The chain recombines TRBV7-3 with TRBJ2-1; possible D gene TRBD2, 5 bases. Here the sequenced sample was PBMCs, mostly from graft donor cells, taken 360 days after TCRalphabeta/CD19-depleted stem cell transplant. The receptor comes from a male patient between 2 and 15 years old who had a stem cell transplant for acute lymphoblastic leukemia, so the T cells may come from the graft donor. The CDR3 DNA follows: TGTGCCAGCAGCCCTGACTCCCGACGGGGTGAGCAGTTCTTC. It yields the protein CASSPDSRRGEQFF.